This T cell receptor (beta chain) is from a study of radiotherapy plus CTLA-4 blockade in lung cancer. Libraries were prepared by immunoSEQ multiplex PCR; TCRdb keeps only in-frame clonotypes and omits some of them. The sample consists of 90,000 to 130,000 clones, approximately 77% of them appearing once. Deletions cut 5 bases from V and 0 bases from J, with 8 bases between. The CDR3 totals 14 residues. Germline V gene lookup returns CDR1 SNHLY and CDR2 FYNNEI. The chain uses TRBV2 and TRBJ1-3, with D unclear. The receptor was isolated from a human donor with non-small cell lung cancer that progressed on radiotherapy plus ipilimumab. Some clones in this sample may be carry-over from other donors' samples. The sample here was peripheral blood, taken from a patient treated with radiotherapy plus ipilimumab. The CDR3 region is CASSSAYSGNTIYF. The CDR3 DNA is TGTGCCAGCAGTTCGGCTTACTCTGGAAACACCATATATTTT. Full variable domain (remainder filled in from reference TRBV2 and TRBJ1-3): EPEVTQTPSHQVTQMGQEVILRCVPISNHLYFYWYRQILGQKVEFLVSFYNNEISEKSEIFDDQFSVERPDGSNFTLKIRSTKLEDSAMYFCASSSAYSGNTIYFGEGSWLTVV.